This entry is about one T cell receptor (beta chain). The target antigen is unknown. This was the immunoSEQ v3 assay. The method was immunoSEQ multiplex PCR; TCRdb's version includes in-frame clones alone and lacks a portion of them. The sample has some 90,000 clones, roughly 65% seen once; the top ten hold 9.5% to 12%. These data come from a study of TIL therapy for anti-PD-1-resistant metastatic lung cancer. About the research overall: Patients had a median age of 54 years (range roughly 35-80). Median tumor mutation burden was under 1.9 mutations per megabase.

Time point denoted: pre-treatment sample, taken before nivolumab and TIL therapy. The tumor samples were excised metastases, mostly pleural nodules or supraclavicular lymph nodes. Trimming cost V 3 bases and J 6 bases, with 16 bases left between them. Germline V CDR1 and CDR2: SGDLS, YYNGEE. This CDR3 is built from 14 residues. Regarding the study as a whole: Compared with baseline intratumoral T cells, expanded TIL cultures were more clonal and less diverse (about 6% vs 30%).

Sequenced here: tumor tissue, sampled at baseline. The clonotype was recovered from a person aged 25-80 years with non-small cell lung cancer. The chain employs TRBV9 and TRBJ2-7, with D possibly TRBD2 on 6 matching bases. For the CDR3, the DNA is TGTGCCAGCAGCGGCTCTATAATCGGGGGCGAGCAGTACTTC. It is translated as CASSGSIIGGEQYF.